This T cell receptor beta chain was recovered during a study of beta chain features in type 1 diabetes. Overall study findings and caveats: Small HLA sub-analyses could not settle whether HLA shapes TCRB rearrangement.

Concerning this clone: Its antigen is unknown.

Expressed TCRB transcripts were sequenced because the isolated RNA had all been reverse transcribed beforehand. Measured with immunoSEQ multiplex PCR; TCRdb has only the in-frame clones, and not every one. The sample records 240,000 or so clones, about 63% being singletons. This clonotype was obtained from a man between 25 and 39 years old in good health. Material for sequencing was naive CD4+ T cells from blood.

The CDR3 sequence is CSAEGPTQETQYF. Written as DNA, the CDR3 is TGCAGCGCCGAAGGGCCGACTCAAGAGACCCAGTACTTC. V and J are TRBV29-1 and TRBJ2-5; no firm D call. The CDR3 covers 13 residues. V lost 7 bases and J 2 bases, leaving 14 bases between the germline ends. CDR1 SQVTM and CDR2 ANQGSEA come from the germline V gene.